This record covers a single T cell receptor (beta chain). Its target is not known. The data were taken from a study of cytomegalovirus exposure and HLA in healthy donors. Across the study: The roughly 110 validation repertoires were reported in a later analysis to have been generated on the same platform as the roughly 670 first-cohort repertoires. The study, taken as a whole, reports: A few chains tied to CMV proved CMV antigen-specific in vitro. Many donors carried some public TCRs, although rarity characterized most TCR sequences.

There are 15 residues in the CDR3. With V trimmed by 5 bases and J by 7 bases, 9 bases remained unmatched. CDR1 and CDR2 (germline): MDHEN, SYDVKM. Profiled with immunoSEQ multiplex PCR; TCRdb holds only in-frame clones, not every one. The data show 250,000 to 350,000 clones, roughly 88% seen once. The chain employs TRBV28 and TRBJ2-7; 12 nucleotides agree with TRBD1. The receptor was isolated from a woman aged 18-29 years in good health and CMV-seronegative. Sequences were obtained from PBMCs. This CDR3 is CASSPPGQGAGEQYF. DNA of the CDR3: TGTGCCAGCAGTCCACCGGGACAGGGGGCTGGAGAGCAGTACTTC.